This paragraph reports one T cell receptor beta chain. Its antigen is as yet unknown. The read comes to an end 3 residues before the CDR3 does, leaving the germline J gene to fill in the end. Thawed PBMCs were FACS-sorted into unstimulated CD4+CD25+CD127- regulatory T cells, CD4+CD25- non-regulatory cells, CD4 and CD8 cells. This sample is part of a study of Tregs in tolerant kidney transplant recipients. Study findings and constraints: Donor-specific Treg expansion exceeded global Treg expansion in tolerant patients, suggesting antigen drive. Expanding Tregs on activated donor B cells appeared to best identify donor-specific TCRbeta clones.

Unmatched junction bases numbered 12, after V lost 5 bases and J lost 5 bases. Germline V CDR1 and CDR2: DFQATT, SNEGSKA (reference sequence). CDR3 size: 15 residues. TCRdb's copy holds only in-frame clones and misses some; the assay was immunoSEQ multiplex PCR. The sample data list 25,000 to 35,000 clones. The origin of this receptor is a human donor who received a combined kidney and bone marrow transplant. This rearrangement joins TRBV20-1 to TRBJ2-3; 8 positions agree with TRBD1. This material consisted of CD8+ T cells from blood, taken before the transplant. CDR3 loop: CSACPQGAILDTQYF. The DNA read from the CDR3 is TGCAGTGCTTGCCCCCAGGGGGCTATCCTAGATACG.